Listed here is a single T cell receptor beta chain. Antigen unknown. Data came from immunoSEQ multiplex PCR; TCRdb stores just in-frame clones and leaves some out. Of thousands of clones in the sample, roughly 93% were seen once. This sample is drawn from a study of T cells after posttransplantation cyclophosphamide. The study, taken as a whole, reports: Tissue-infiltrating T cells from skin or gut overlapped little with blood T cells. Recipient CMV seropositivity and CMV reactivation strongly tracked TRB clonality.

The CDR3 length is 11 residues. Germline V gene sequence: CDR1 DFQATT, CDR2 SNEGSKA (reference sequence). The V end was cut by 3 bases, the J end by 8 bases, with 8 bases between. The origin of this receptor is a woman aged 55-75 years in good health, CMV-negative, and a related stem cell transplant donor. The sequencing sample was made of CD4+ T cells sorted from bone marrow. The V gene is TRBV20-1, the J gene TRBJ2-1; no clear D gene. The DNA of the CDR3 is TGCAGTGCTAGTTCCCCGGATGAGCAGTTCTTC. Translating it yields CSASSPDEQFF.